The source of this T cell receptor beta chain is a study of OX40 agonist ivuxolimab in advanced cancers. For the wider study: Ivuxolimab was an agonistic, fully human IgG2 monoclonal antibody directed against OX40 (CD134), a costimulatory receptor. Intravenous ivuxolimab was administered to patients every 2 weeks at six dose levels: 0.01, 0.1, 0.3, 1.5, 3 and 10 mg/kg. Of the approximately 50 dose-escalation patients, hepatocellular carcinoma was present in 19, melanoma in roughly 15, renal cell carcinoma in 9 and head and neck cancer in 9. In the dose-escalation cohort, 70% to 90% of patients were male, and the mean age was approximately 60 years with a range of 23 to 79. Prior anti-PD-1, anti-PD-L1 or anti-CTLA-4 therapy was permitted, and approximately 39% of dose-escalation patients had received checkpoint inhibitors. Partial responses occurred in three dose-escalation patients: two with cutaneous melanoma and one with hepatocellular carcinoma. Peripheral TCRbeta sequencing aimed to test whether ivuxolimab altered TCR sequence diversity and caused clonal T-cell expansion. The paper describes the monotherapy dose-escalation part (N of about 52 patients) of the phase I trial of ivuxolimab.

For sequencing of the TCRbeta CDR3 region, genomic DNA was extracted from the sorted cells. The immunoSEQ Assay was used for sequencing of TCRbeta CDR3 regions. TCRdb's version of the immuneACCESS table is confined to in-frame rearrangements and falls short of the full clone set. An unresolved V gene accounts for under half of the shortfall where checked; the remainder is of unknown origin. For this sample the table gives roughly 15,000 clones, of which about 82% were detected only once. The top ten hold more than 25% of the sample. The research as a whole found: Antigen specificity was not determined for the clonally expanded peripheral T cells. Low levels of normalized T-cell clonal expansion were also shown by some nonresponding patients. After ivuxolimab, more expanded clones were found on average in CD8+ T cells than in CD4+ T cells. In the 0.1-3.0 mg/kg groups, partial responders were among the patients with the lowest normalized peripheral clonal expansion, particularly in CD8+ T cells. At doses of 0.1 to 3.0 mg/kg, clonal expansion of both CD4+ and CD8+ blood T cells was observed from baseline to week 6.

The trial excluded patients who had a history of autoimmune disease or were on systemic immunosuppression. In every dose cohort, peripheral blood was drawn for TCR sequencing at baseline, cycle 4 day 1, and cycle 7 day 1. The samples were taken from a phase I, first-in-human, multicenter, open-label dose-escalation trial of ivuxolimab. The trial enrolled adults with locally advanced or metastatic head and neck squamous cell, hepatocellular, melanoma or renal cell carcinoma. CD4+ and CD8+ T cells were sorted separately from peripheral blood before TCR sequencing. As regards this clone: Its cognate antigen has yet to be identified. Base qualities are not recorded, but no much larger clone differs from it by a single base.

This receptor was obtained from an adult with an advanced solid tumor such as melanoma, head and neck, liver or kidney cancer. The specimen was CD4+ or CD8+ T cells sorted from blood, collected in a trial of the OX40 agonist ivuxolimab.

The nucleotides read TGTGCCAGTAGTATTTCCTTGAACACTGAAGCTTTCTTT. It translates to CASSISLNTEAFF. The chain is encoded by TRBV19 joined to TRBJ1-1; the D gene assignment is ambiguous. V and J are truncated by 3 bases and 0 bases respectively, leaving an intervening sequence of 5 bases. From the germline V gene (reference sequence), CDR1 is LNHDA and CDR2 is SQIVND. Counted from cysteine to phenylalanine, this CDR3 has 13 amino acids. CDR3 DNA only is kept here, 39 bases in frame from base 1. When the CDR3 is completed using the reference TRBV19 and TRBJ1-1 genes on either side, the full variable domain is DGGITQSPKYLFRKEGQNVTLSCEQNLNHDAMYWYRQDPGQGLRLIYYSQIVNDFQKGDIAEGYSVSREKKESFPLTVTSAQKNPTAFYLCASSISLNTEAFFGQGTRLTVV.